What follows are 20 T cell receptor beta chains derived from one specimen sequenced in a study of human T cells and chemical hapten exposure. TCRdb used MiXCR to reprocess the RACE reads, holding one entry per CDR3 protein. Of some 400,000 distinct CDR3 sequences detected, 4.5% to 5.5% appear once; the ten largest clones hold 2.6%. Indicated time point: pre-sensitization, week 0. Treatment described: therapeutic diphenylcyclopropenone sensitization with weekly scalp DPC. The sample was whole blood, taken in connection with sensitization to the hapten diphenylcyclopropenone (DPC). These receptor sequences come from a woman between 45 and 60 years old with alopecia areata. Some clones in this sample may be carry-over from other donors' samples.

In its sample, this clonotype was seen many times. V gene TRBV10-3 combines with J gene TRBJ1-1; 7 bases agree with TRBD1. V was pared by 0 bases and J by 1 base, with 8 bases of the junction left unmatched. Germline CDR1 and CDR2: ENHRY and SYGVKD. This CDR3 comprises 17 residues. CDR3 amino acids: CAISESRGTARNTEAFF. CDR3 DNA: TGTGCCATCAGTGAGTCTCGCGGGACAGCACGGAACACTGAAGCTTTCTTT.

This clonotype was seen a handful of times. The chain employs TRBV18 and TRBJ2-1, with D unclear. The ends were cut back, 0 bases at V and 7 bases at J, with 10 bases in the middle. Germline V gene data show CDR1 as KGHSH and CDR2 as LQKENI. This CDR3 spans 14 amino acids. CDR3 sequence (DNA): TGTGCCAGCTCACCACCGCCCCTCCGTAATGAGCAGTTCTTC. Its translation is CASSPPPLRNEQFF.

This clonotype occurred many times. The J gene is TRBJ2-7, the V gene TRBV4-1; D remains ambiguous. Trimming took 0 bases from V and 7 from J, leaving 10 bases between them. CDR1 and CDR2 (germline): MGHRA, YSYEKL. The CDR3 consists of 13 residues. As DNA, the CDR3 is TGCGCCAGCAGCCAAGAGAAAGTAGGTGAGCAGTACTTC. This translates into CASSQEKVGEQYF.

This sequence joins TRBV20-1 and TRBJ2-3; 7 bases are shared with TRBD2. The CDR3 extends over 14 amino acids. V dropped 5 bases and J dropped 7; count of bases not matched to a gene: 12. CDR1 and CDR2 from the germline V gene are DFQATT and SNEGSKA (reference sequence). Written as DNA, the CDR3 is TGCAGTGCTCGGCTTGGGGGGGGAACATATACGCAGTATTTT. It is translated as CSARLGGGTYTQYF.

This clonotype showed up many times. The rearrangement uses TRBV10-3 and TRBJ2-2; 8 bases match TRBD1. This CDR3 has 16 residues. Germline lookup yields CDR1 ENHRY and CDR2 SYGVKD. Trimming at V came to 2 bases and at J to 3 bases, leaving 5 bases not matched to a gene. This chain's CDR3 is CAISELDRGDTGELFF. The CDR3 coding sequence is TGTGCCATCAGTGAGCTCGACAGGGGCGACACCGGGGAGCTGTTTTTT.

Ten or more counts support this clonotype. This chain links TRBV6-5 with TRBJ2-1; D is unresolved. Germline assignment: CDR1 MNHEY and CDR2 SVGAGI. Between the trimmed V and J ends, which lost 7 bases and 1 base, there was a span of 11 bases. The CDR3 is made up of 14 amino acids. CDR3 DNA sequence: TGTGCCAGCAAAGTAGTCTGGTCCTACAATGAGCAGTTCTTC. Protein: CASKVVWSYNEQFF.

This clonotype was counted a few times. This sequence joins TRBV12-3 or TRBV12-4 and TRBJ1-5; no firm D call. The germline V and J ends were trimmed by 0 bases and 7 bases, with 13 bases remaining between them. The CDR3 is 15 amino acids. CDR3 sequence reads: CASSLALRGRQPQHF. The CDR3, as DNA: TGTGCCAGCAGTTTAGCGCTTAGAGGGAGGCAGCCCCAGCATTTT.

This clonotype was counted ten times or more. CDR3 bases: TGCAGTGCTAGAGGTTGGGGGGAGGGCCGCACCGGGGAGCTGTTTTTT. Its protein product is CSARGWGEGRTGELFF. The chain recombines TRBV20-1 with TRBJ2-2; 7 nucleotides align to TRBD2. This CDR3 region has 16 residues. Trimming cost V 1 base and J 4 bases; bases outside gene matches: 9. CDR1 DFQATT and CDR2 SNEGSKA come from the germline V gene (reference sequence).

This clonotype appeared many times. The genes are TRBV10-3 and TRBJ2-7; no definite D call. Germline V gene sequence: CDR1 ENHRY, CDR2 SYGVKD. The CDR3 sequence is 13 residues long. Trimming removed 3 bases at V and 2 bases at J, with 8 bases between. The CDR3 spells CAISDGQPYEQYF. As DNA, the CDR3 is TGTGCCATCAGTGACGGTCAGCCCTACGAGCAGTACTTC.

This clonotype has a handful of counts. The chain combines TRBV7-9 with TRBJ1-1, with 9 bases identical to TRBD1. Trimming at V came to 4 bases and at J to 7 bases, leaving 4 bases not matched to a gene. CDR3 size: 13 residues. Looked up from germline, CDR1 is SEHNR and CDR2 is FQNEAQ (reference sequence). CDR3 loop: CASSSTGQGEAFF. The CDR3 DNA sequence: TGTGCCAGCAGCTCCACGGGACAGGGTGAAGCTTTCTTT.

This clonotype was detected only a few times. The rearrangement uses TRBV6-2 or TRBV6-3 and TRBJ2-7, with D possibly matching TRBD2 (6 bases). Germline values: CDR1 MNHEY, CDR2 SVGEGT. The V and J ends lost 6 bases and 0 bases respectively, with 12 bases between them. The CDR3 covers 14 residues. CDR3 loop: CASRLAESSYEQYF. In nucleotides, the CDR3 is TGTGCCAGCAGACTAGCCGAGAGCTCCTACGAGCAGTACTTC.

This clonotype was counted many times. V and J are TRBV20-1 and TRBJ1-5, with 9 bases lining up with TRBD1. The germline gives CDR1 DFQATT, CDR2 SNEGSKA (reference sequence). The CDR3 covers 14 residues. J was trimmed by 5 bases and V by 6 bases; bases with no gene match: 8. The CDR3 bases are TGCAGTGCCCAGACCCGGACAGGGGATCAGCCCCAGCATTTT. This sequence encodes CSAQTRTGDQPQHF.

The rearrangement links TRBV6-5 to TRBJ1-1, with 8 nucleotides matching TRBD1. The V gene end was trimmed by 6 bases and the J gene end by 11 bases; junction bases not matched to a gene: 5. The CDR3 is 11 amino acids. CDR1 and CDR2 from the germline V gene are MNHEY and SVGAGI. DNA of the CDR3: TGTGCCAGCAGGCAGACAGGGGCTGCTTTCTTT. Translation: CASRQTGAAFF.

This clonotype was detected ten times or more. The V call is TRBV7-2, the J call TRBJ2-1, with D perhaps being TRBD1 or TRBD2 (5 bases each). V was shortened by 4 bases and J by 6 bases, with 10 bases between the two germline ends. CDR3 size: 13 residues. Germline loops: CDR1 SGHTA, CDR2 FQGNSA. CDR3 protein: CASSSGTGNEQFF. CDR3 bases: TGTGCCAGCAGCTCGGGGACGGGCAATGAGCAGTTCTTC.

Ten or more counts support this clonotype. V usage is TRBV5-1 and J usage is TRBJ2-1, with D perhaps TRBD1 (6 bases). This CDR3 spans 15 amino acids. Per germline, CDR1 SGHRS and CDR2 YFSETQ. V was pared by 0 bases and J by 7 bases, with 14 bases between. The CDR3 DNA sequence: TGCGCCAGCAGCTTGGTGGCAGGGGAGTGGAATGAGCAGTTCTTC. Translated: CASSLVAGEWNEQFF.

This clonotype occurred a few times. The V call is TRBV3-1, the J call TRBJ1-2, with a possible D match to TRBD1 (6 bases). Germline-derived CDR1 and CDR2 are LGHDT and YNNKEL (reference sequence). With 6 bases removed from V and 2 bases from J, the gap between germline ends came to 10 bases. The CDR3 has 13 amino acids. In DNA form, the CDR3 reads TGTGCCAGCAGGGTTACAGGGAACTATGGCTACACCTTC. Its translation: CASRVTGNYGYTF. The full variable domain, rest sourced from reference TRBV3-1 and TRBJ1-2, is DTAVSQTPKYLVTQMGNDKSIKCEQNLGHDTMYWYKQDSKKFLKIMFSYNNKELIINETVPNRFSPKSPDKAHLNLHINSLELGDSAVYFCASRVTGNYGYTFGSGTRLTVV.

This clonotype was seen at least ten times. This chain joins TRBV7-2 and TRBJ1-1; tentatively, D is TRBD1 (5 bases). The CDR3 contains 13 residues. The V and J ends lost 6 bases and 0 bases respectively, with 8 bases between them. Germline V gene data show CDR1 as SGHTA and CDR2 as FQGNSA. CDR3 in DNA: TGTGCCAGCAGAGAACAGGTGAACACTGAAGCTTTCTTT. Translating gives CASREQVNTEAFF.

This clonotype was recorded at least ten times. The gene calls are TRBV6-5 and TRBJ1-2, with TRBD1 matching over 7 bases. The CDR3 extends over 15 amino acids. Germline CDR1 and CDR2: MNHEY and SVGAGI. The trim removed 0 bases at V and 7 bases at J, leaving 8 bases unmatched. The CDR3 sequence is CASSYSRTGSLGYTF. The CDR3, as DNA: TGTGCCAGCAGTTACTCTAGGACAGGATCGCTTGGCTACACCTTC.

This clonotype occurred a few times. This CDR3 reads CASSRPVTGGGGELFF. The CDR3, as DNA: TGTGCCAGCAGCCGCCCCGTGACAGGTGGTGGAGGGGAGCTGTTTTTT. The V gene is TRBV5-4, the J gene TRBJ2-2, with TRBD1 as a possible D gene (6 bases). Trimming shortened V by 4 bases and J by 8 bases, and 21 bases separated the two germline ends. The germline gives CDR1 SGHNT, CDR2 YYREEE (reference sequence). The CDR3 spans 16 residues. The entire variable domain, with the rest obtained from reference TRBV5-4 and TRBJ2-2, is as follows: ETGVTQSPTHLIKTRGQQVTLRCSSQSGHNTVSWYQQALGQGPQFIFQYYREEENGRGNFPPRFSGLQFPNYSSELNVNALELDDSALYLCASSRPVTGGGGELFFGEGSRLTVL.

This clonotype was seen many times. The chain links TRBV12-3 or TRBV12-4 to TRBJ1-1; perhaps TRBD1 as D (5 bases). The CDR3 spans 15 residues. Trimming pared 4 bases from V and 1 base from J, leaving 13 bases between. In nucleotides, the CDR3 is TGTGCCAGCAGTTCCTCAGGGCAGCAGAACACTGAAGCTTTCTTT. As protein: CASSSSGQQNTEAFF.